Listed below are T cell receptor beta chains from one sample, sequenced in a study of blood T cell repertoires in COVID-19. Clones were read by immunoSEQ multiplex PCR, and TCRdb kept only the in-frame ones, dropping some. The table records approximately 220,000 clones, 80% to 90% of them present only once. Sequencing input: peripheral blood. These receptors were taken from a woman between 50 and 59 years old with acute or convalescent COVID-19. CDR3s leave out the opening cysteine and the closing phenylalanine or tryptophan. A D gene is named only where the DNA matches it firmly.

TRBD1 | TRBJ2-3 | TRBV12-5 | ASGTGVGTDTQY
. | TRBJ2-2 | TRBV9 | ASSVGGATGELF
TRBD1 | TRBJ1-5 | TRBV2 | ASSYRDRDQPQH
. | TRBJ1-4 | TRBV30 | ACPGPGDEKLF
. | TRBJ2-7 | TRBV20-1 | SASVRSEQY
. | TRBJ2-1 | TRBV30 | AWSGYSSYNEQF
. | TRBJ1-1 | TRBV27 | ASSLYARGTEAF
TRBD1 | TRBJ2-1 | TRBV6-4 | ASRGGLGQAYNEQF
TRBD1 | TRBJ1-2 | TRBV28 | ASSRDRGASRYT
. | TRBJ2-3 | TRBV2 | ASNLGAAADTQY
TRBD1 | TRBJ2-7 | TRBV5-5 | ASSTDTGTGTYEQY
. | TRBJ2-2 | TRBV5-1 | ASSLRDLNTGELF
TRBD2 | TRBJ2-7 | TRBV3-1/TRBV3-2 | ASSPKLTTSGSWIRWEQY
TRBD1 | TRBJ1-2 | TRBV5-8 | ASSLEAGRGYGYT
. | TRBJ2-5 | TRBV7-9 | ASSPWPAELGETQY
TRBD1 | TRBJ2-1 | TRBV6-1 | ASSEEAGGHYNEQF